A selection of T cell receptor beta chains follows, all from one sample in a study of blood T cell repertoires in COVID-19. The assay was immunoSEQ multiplex PCR, and TCRdb's table has in-frame clones only and misses some. Of approximately 160,000 clones in the sample, around 80% were seen once. Material for sequencing was peripheral blood. Receptors originate from a man aged 55-75 years with active or convalescent COVID-19. CDR3s leave out the opening cysteine and the closing phenylalanine or tryptophan. The order of the fields is CDR3 protein, V gene, D gene, J gene. D genes are given only for firm matches.

ATSDLTLAGGTDTQY	TRBV24-1	TRBD2	TRBJ2-3
ATSQYFTDEQF	TRBV24-1	NA	TRBJ2-1
ASRLAGGLPYNEQF	TRBV2	TRBD2	TRBJ2-1
ASSQAGGGEETQY	TRBV4-1	TRBD2	TRBJ2-5
ASSLGDRAYQETQY	TRBV11-2	TRBD1	TRBJ2-5
ASSITGYQETQY	TRBV19	NA	TRBJ2-5
ASSFDSWSGYT	TRBV7-9	NA	TRBJ1-2
ASSLRSVASTDTQY	TRBV28	NA	TRBJ2-3
ASSTRGADTQY	TRBV12-3/TRBV12-4	NA	TRBJ2-3
ASSLTGLAGERF	TRBV7-2	TRBD2	TRBJ2-1
ASSLMGGETQY	TRBV2	TRBD2	TRBJ2-5
ASSLRTSGGPNTGELF	TRBV11-2	TRBD2	TRBJ2-2
ASSYHGGQETQY	TRBV11-1	TRBD2	TRBJ2-5
SASSGASSYEQY	TRBV20-1	TRBD2	TRBJ2-7
ASRSGGADTEAF	TRBV2	NA	TRBJ1-1
ASSLEAGIGYT	TRBV11-2	NA	TRBJ1-2
ASSDLGTGEKLF	TRBV6-1	NA	TRBJ1-4
ASSLEVRTREAF	TRBV5-5	NA	TRBJ1-1
ASSLGTGHYEQY	TRBV5-5	TRBD1	TRBJ2-7
ASSPGYTEQF	TRBV2	NA	TRBJ2-1
ASSLSGQGTGELF	TRBV11-2	TRBD1	TRBJ2-2